The present entry profiles one T cell receptor beta chain with its context. CDR3 size: 16 residues. V was pared by 3 bases and J by 4 bases, with 19 bases between. Germline loops: CDR1 SGHNT, CDR2 YYREEE (reference sequence). The data belong to a study of OX40 agonist ivuxolimab in advanced cancers. The assay was immunoSEQ multiplex PCR, and TCRdb's table has in-frame clones only and misses some. The data contain 99,000 or so clones, around 94% of them singletons. Sequenced material: CD4+ or CD8+ T cells sorted from blood, taken in a trial of the OX40 agonist ivuxolimab. This sequence was found in an adult with an advanced solid tumor such as melanoma, head and neck, liver or kidney cancer. V usage is TRBV5-4 and J usage is TRBJ1-1; TRBD1 might be the D (6 bases). CDR3 nucleotide sequence: TGTGCCAGCAGCTGGGCCGGGGGGCGAGGTCGCACTGAAGCTTTCTTT. Its translation is CASSWAGGRGRTEAFF.